Detailed here is one T cell receptor (beta chain). What it binds is unknown. These data originate in a study of cytomegalovirus exposure and HLA in healthy donors. Study results and caveats: The presence/absence work took it that sequencing depth was about the same across donors. As a later analysis revealed, the rate of TCR association differed by HLA locus, with DRB1 most and HLA-C fewest. V segments that were indistinguishable, TRBV6-2 and TRBV6-3 among them, were omitted from analysis.

It was with 60 Vbeta and 13 Jbeta primers that the PCR ran. The table came from immunoSEQ multiplex PCR; TCRdb's copy has only in-frame clones and leaves some out. The sample carries under 200,000 clones, 80% recorded once. The CDR3 runs 11 residues. Unmatched junction bases numbered 10, after V lost 5 bases and J lost 16 bases. Germline V CDR1 and CDR2: DFQATT, SNEGSKA (reference sequence). This rearrangement joins TRBV20-1 to TRBJ1-4; 7 nucleotides line up with TRBD1. The sequenced material came from PBMCs. The TCR comes from a man aged 40-50 years in good health and CMV-seronegative. In DNA, the CDR3 is TGCAGTGCTGACGGGGTCGACAGGGAGTTTTTT. This encodes CSADGVDREFF.